The next 5 T cell receptor beta chains were all read from a single sample in a study of OX40 agonist ivuxolimab in advanced cancers. Sequenced by immunoSEQ multiplex PCR; TCRdb stores in-frame clones only, minus some. The data contain about 6,700 clones, about 94% of them singletons. The sequenced sample was CD4+ or CD8+ T cells sorted from blood, obtained in a trial of the OX40 agonist ivuxolimab. The origin of the receptors is an adult with an advanced solid tumor such as melanoma, head and neck, liver or kidney cancer.

The V and J genes are TRBV28 and TRBJ1-2, with 9 bases lining up with TRBD1. CDR3 length equals 14 residues. Germline lookup yields CDR1 MDHEN and CDR2 SYDVKM. The ends lost 5 bases at V and 7 bases at J; junction bases unmatched: 8. The CDR3 spells CASSTGQGQRGYTF. The CDR3 nucleotides are TGTGCCAGCAGTACGGGACAGGGTCAACGTGGCTACACCTTC.

This rearrangement joins TRBV9 to TRBJ2-2, with TRBD1 matching 8 bases. After removal of 3 bases from V and 4 bases from J, the junction contained 2 bases not matched to a gene. Germline lookup yields CDR1 SGDLS and CDR2 YYNGEE. This CDR3 contains 14 residues. CDR3 amino acids: CASSADRVTGELFF. In DNA form, the CDR3 reads TGTGCCAGCAGCGCGGACAGGGTCACCGGGGAGCTGTTTTTT.

The rearrangement joins TRBV28 to TRBJ2-1; D not resolved. V was pared by 5 bases and J by 5 bases, with 4 bases between. Germline values: CDR1 MDHEN, CDR2 SYDVKM. The CDR3 extends over 11 amino acids. CDR3 nucleotides: TGTGCCAGCAGTCCACACAATGAGCAGTTCTTC. Its protein is CASSPHNEQFF.

This chain uses TRBV7-9 with TRBJ2-7; 9 nucleotides match TRBD1. There are 15 residues in the CDR3. Germline assignment: CDR1 SEHNR and CDR2 FQNEAQ (reference sequence). The junction had 10 bases not matched to a gene; V was cut back by 1 base and J by 9 bases. Here the CDR3 reads CASSLGGTGSWGQYF. CDR3 nucleotide sequence: TGTGCCAGCAGCTTAGGAGGGACAGGGAGCTGGGGGCAGTACTTC. The full variable domain, completed using reference TRBV7-9 and TRBJ2-7, is DTGVSQNPRHKITKRGQNVTFRCDPISEHNRLYWYRQTLGQGPEFLTYFQNEAQLEKSRLLSDRFSAERPKGSFSTLEIQRTEQGDSAMYLCASSLGGTGSWGQYFGPGTRLTVT.

The rearrangement links TRBV28 to TRBJ2-7, with 8 bases lining up with TRBD1. This CDR3 is built from 14 residues. V lost 3 bases and J lost 7; bases outside the gene matches: 8. CDR1 is MDHEN and CDR2 is SYDVKM in the germline V gene. The CDR3 nucleotides are TGTGCCAGCAGTTTCCAGGGGGCCCTAGGAGAGCAGTACTTC. Translation: CASSFQGALGEQYF. Combining the CDR3 with reference TRBV28 and TRBJ2-7 gives the whole variable domain DVKVTQSSRYLVKRTGEKVFLECVQDMDHENMFWYRQDPGLGLRLIYFSYDVKMKEKGDIPEGYSVSREKKERFSLILESASTNQTSMYLCASSFQGALGEQYFGPGTRLTVT.